One T cell receptor (beta chain) is described in this entry. Germline CDR1 is SGHAT and CDR2 is FQNNGV. The CDR3 totals 13 residues. Trimming shortened V by 6 bases and J by 6 bases, and 12 bases separated the two germline ends. This sample stems from a study of T cell repertoires in ileal Crohn's disease. Overall study: Median disease duration was nearly eight years; 30% to 35% smoked at surgery.

Included were adult ileal or ileocolonic Crohn's patients indicated for ileocolonic resection. Profiling relied on immunoSEQ multiplex PCR, and the TCRdb table lists in-frame clones only, not all of them. The repertoire includes about 14,000 clones, roughly 78% of them detected once, and 4% to 5.5% sits in the top ten. Specimen: ileal tissue. The chain combines TRBV11-2 with TRBJ2-1; TRBD2 is a possible D gene (7 bases). This TCR was recovered from an adult with Crohn's disease. CDR3: CASRPGGRNEQFF. CDR3 nucleotide sequence: TGTGCCAGCAGACCCGGGGGGCGCAATGAGCAGTTCTTC.